Shown below are 25 T cell receptor beta chains from a single sample sequenced in a study of T-cell reconstitution after alpha-beta-depleted transplantation in children. Unique molecular identifiers were built into the TCRbeta library. TCRdb reprocessed the PCR reads via MiXCR and lists one record per CDR3 protein. Of about 540,000 distinct CDR3 sequences listed, 27% are singletons. The input for sequencing was PBMCs, taken before TCRalphabeta/CD19-depleted stem cell transplant. All receptors come from a boy in the first two years of life with Wiskott-Aldrich syndrome, due to receive a stem cell transplant.

This chain joins TRBV20-1 and TRBJ2-5; TRBD1 is a possible D gene (6 bases). This CDR3 region has 15 residues. The V end lost 6 bases, the J end lost 1 base, and 18 bases lay between the germline ends. CDR1 DFQATT and CDR2 SNEGSKA come from the germline V gene (reference sequence). The CDR3 DNA is TGCAGTGCGGCCAGATCAGGGACAAGCCAAGAGACCCAGTACTTC. Its translation is CSAARSGTSQETQYF.

CDR3 DNA: TGTGCCAGCAGCCCTAGGGGCCCGAGGCCCTACGAGCAGTACTTC. It encodes CASSPRGPRPYEQYF. The gene calls are TRBV7-2 and TRBJ2-7; D might be TRBD1 (5 bases). The V end lost 5 bases, the J end lost 2 bases, and 16 bases lay between the germline ends. Germline V lookup: CDR1 SGHTA, CDR2 FQGNSA. The CDR3 is made up of 15 amino acids.

The chain uses TRBV30 and TRBJ1-1; D unclear. The CDR3 consists of 12 residues. Germline V gives CDR1 GTSNPN, CDR2 SVGIG (reference sequence). Between the trimmed V and J ends, which lost 5 bases and 5 bases, there was a span of 12 bases. The CDR3 DNA is TGTGCCTGGGCCGGGCGCGGGACTGAAGCTTTCTTT. Its protein is CAWAGRGTEAFF.

The chain links TRBV11-2 to TRBJ2-3, with TRBD2 identical over 8 bases. The CDR3 totals 15 residues. Germline-derived CDR1 and CDR2 are SGHAT and FQNNGV. J was trimmed by 0 bases and V by 7 bases; bases with no gene match: 6. In nucleotides, the CDR3 is TGTGCCAGCAACCGGGAGGGCCGCAGCACAGATACGCAGTATTTT. It codes for CASNREGRSTDTQYF.

V is TRBV6-1 and J is TRBJ2-7; 8 positions match TRBD1. The CDR3 spans 14 residues. Losses at the gene ends were 6 bases for V and 6 bases for J; bases not matched to a gene: 10. Germline values: CDR1 MNHNS, CDR2 SASEGT. The CDR3 DNA is TGTGCCAGCAGCCGAGGACAGGGTCGCAGCGAGCAGTACTTC. Translation gives CASSRGQGRSEQYF.

The table lists this clonotype with a few counts. The chain joins TRBV5-1 to TRBJ2-3; D may correspond to TRBD1 or TRBD2 (6 bases each). Deletions cut 3 bases from V and 2 bases from J, with 10 bases between. The CDR3 is 14 amino acids. From germline, CDR1 is SGHRS and CDR2 YFSETQ. CDR3 sequence reads: CASSYGGVTDTQYF. The CDR3 nucleotides read TGCGCCAGCAGCTACGGGGGCGTCACAGATACGCAGTATTTT.

In this sample, this clonotype turned up once. This chain connects TRBV5-1 to TRBJ2-1; 7 bases agree with TRBD2. The germline gives CDR1 SGHRS, CDR2 YFSETQ. Trimming cost V 1 base and J 4 bases; bases outside gene matches: 5. The CDR3 spans 15 residues. In DNA, the CDR3 is TGCGCCAGCAGCTTGTACCTAGCGGAGTACAATGAGCAGTTCTTC. Translated, it gives CASSLYLAEYNEQFF.

The CDR3 is CASSSGLARLYNEQFF. The DNA of the CDR3 is TGCGCCAGCAGCTCCGGGCTAGCGCGGCTCTACAATGAGCAGTTCTTC. The chain combines TRBV5-1 with TRBJ2-1; the D gene is possibly TRBD2 (6 bases). CDR3 length: 16 amino acids. Germline V lookup: CDR1 SGHRS, CDR2 YFSETQ. The V gene lost 3 bases and the J gene lost 3 bases, with 16 bases spanning the gap.

This clonotype was seen only a few times. This chain links TRBV15 with TRBJ1-1; 7 nucleotides line up with TRBD1. The V and J ends lost 5 bases and 1 base, in that order; junction bases with no gene match: 10. The CDR3 runs 16 residues. CDR1 LNHNV and CDR2 YYDKDF come from the germline V gene (reference sequence). CDR3 sequence reads: CATSRPTGAGNTEAFF. The CDR3 DNA reads as TGTGCCACCAGCCGCCCAACAGGGGCGGGGAACACTGAAGCTTTCTTT.

The chain combines TRBV5-1 with TRBJ2-1; 11 positions match TRBD2. The CDR3 contains 13 residues. Per germline, CDR1 SGHRS and CDR2 YFSETQ. Trimming at V came to 8 bases and at J to 9 bases, leaving 7 bases not matched to a gene. The CDR3 DNA is TGCGCCAGTACCCCTAGCGGGAGGCCTGAGCAGTTCTTC. Its protein product is CASTPSGRPEQFF.

This sequence joins TRBV20-1 and TRBJ2-7, with TRBD1 matching over 7 bases. J gave up 4 bases and V 3 bases, and 12 bases lay outside the gene matches. CDR3 length: 15 amino acids. Per germline, CDR1 DFQATT and CDR2 SNEGSKA (reference sequence). CDR3 residues: CSARARQGEIYEQYF. Written as DNA, the CDR3 is TGCAGTGCTAGGGCCCGACAGGGAGAGATATACGAGCAGTACTTC.

The chain employs TRBV5-6 and TRBJ1-5, with D unclear. Trimming cost V 3 bases and J 4 bases, with 8 bases left between them. CDR1 and CDR2 (germline): SGHDT, YYEEEE. This CDR3 is 13 amino acids long. The CDR3 nucleotides are TGTGCCAGCAGCTCGACCTTAAATCAGCCCCAGCATTTT. As protein: CASSSTLNQPQHF. Variable domain in full (rest from reference TRBV5-6 and TRBJ1-5): DAGVTQSPTHLIKTRGQQVTLRCSPKSGHDTVSWYQQALGQGPQFIFQYYEEEERQRGNFPDRFSGHQFPNYSSELNVNALLLGDSALYLCASSSTLNQPQHFGDGTRLSIL.

The chain uses TRBV30 and TRBJ2-1, with D hard to call. The CDR3 spans 16 residues. Germline CDR1 and CDR2: GTSNPN and SVGIG (reference sequence). The V end was cut by 0 bases, the J end by 5 bases, with 17 bases between. Here the CDR3 DNA reads TGTGCCTGGAGTGTAAGGAGAAAAGTCAGAAACAATGAGCAGTTCTTC. Protein sequence: CAWSVRRKVRNNEQFF.

This clonotype was picked up a small number of times. The chain is built from TRBV6-1 and TRBJ2-1, with 7 bases fitting TRBD2. CDR1 and CDR2 (germline): MNHNS, SASEGT. V lost 8 bases, J lost 7 bases, and 8 bases stayed unmatched. There are 13 residues in the CDR3. This CDR3 is CASSPYSGNEQFF. In DNA form, the CDR3 reads TGTGCCAGCTCCCCATATAGCGGGAATGAGCAGTTCTTC.

The chain joins TRBV4-1 to TRBJ2-1; D is uncertain. Trimming took 0 bases from V and 7 from J, leaving 10 bases between them. Germline loops: CDR1 MGHRA, CDR2 YSYEKL. The CDR3 is made up of 14 amino acids. The CDR3 is CASSQDGQTNEQFF. DNA of the CDR3: TGCGCCAGCAGCCAAGATGGGCAGACAAATGAGCAGTTCTTC.

CDR3 bases: TGCAGTGCTAGAGATTCGGGAACTAGCGGATGGGTAGAGACCCAGTACTTC. Protein product: CSARDSGTSGWVETQYF. J is TRBJ2-5 and V is TRBV20-1; TRBD2 aligns across 8 bases. The germline gives CDR1 DFQATT, CDR2 SNEGSKA (reference sequence). The CDR3 extends over 17 amino acids. The ends lost 0 bases at V and 4 bases at J; junction bases unmatched: 13.

V usage is TRBV12-3 or TRBV12-4 and J usage is TRBJ1-2; D is undetermined. Deletions cut 6 bases from V and 0 bases from J, with 17 bases between. The CDR3 consists of 16 residues. This CDR3 reads CASSPSNRLTNYGYTF. The CDR3 DNA follows: TGTGCCAGCAGCCCCTCAAATCGGTTGACTAACTATGGCTACACCTTC.

The chain carries TRBV6-1 and TRBJ1-5, with no clear D. Trimming pared 5 bases from V and 3 bases from J, leaving 17 bases between. Germline V gives CDR1 MNHNS, CDR2 SASEGT. The CDR3 extends over 16 amino acids. Written as DNA, the CDR3 is TGTGCCAGCAGTAAAAGCCGGGTTTTTTCCAATCAGCCCCAGCATTTT. As protein: CASSKSRVFSNQPQHF.

The chain uses TRBV29-1 and TRBJ1-5; TRBD1 is a possible D gene (6 bases). This CDR3 is 15 amino acids long. Germline V gene data show CDR1 as SQVTM and CDR2 as ANQGSEA. V was pared by 2 bases and J by 7 bases, with 18 bases between. The CDR3: CSVEFPGERGQPQHF. The CDR3 DNA reads as TGCAGCGTTGAATTCCCAGGGGAAAGGGGCCAGCCCCAGCATTTT.

Details on this clonotype: One end of the junction does not line up with germline, which may come from a read error. The V and J genes are TRBV29-1 and TRBJ2-1, with D hard to call. The CDR3 has 15 residues. CDR1 is SQVTM and CDR2 is ANQGSEA in the germline V gene. Written as DNA, the CDR3 is TGCAGCGTTGAAGGGGTCGTGATCTCCTACAATGTGCAGTTCTTC. It codes for CSVEGVVISYNVQFF.

This clonotype was seen a few times. The V gene is TRBV10-3, the J gene TRBJ2-3; 15 nucleotides agree with TRBD2. This CDR3 region has 17 residues. Germline-derived CDR1 and CDR2 are ENHRY and SYGVKD. V dropped 0 bases and J dropped 4; count of bases not matched to a gene: 2. The CDR3 here is CAISESRTSGRADTQYF. In DNA form, the CDR3 reads TGTGCCATCAGTGAGTCCCGGACTAGCGGGAGGGCAGATACGCAGTATTTT.

The V and J genes are TRBV15 and TRBJ2-3, with D unclear. CDR3 length: 13 residues. Germline CDR1 is LNHNV and CDR2 is YYDKDF (reference sequence). V was trimmed by 2 bases and J by 6 bases, leaving 9 bases between them. CDR3 bases: TGTGCCACCAGCAGACCCTGGCCGGATACGCAGTATTTT. Encoded protein: CATSRPWPDTQYF.

This clonotype was seen a few times. This chain connects TRBV4-2 to TRBJ1-5; D is uncertain. Trimming took off 4 bases at V and 2 bases at J, with 24 bases between the two ends. Germline V gene sequence: CDR1 LGHNA, CDR2 YNFKEQ. The CDR3 is 19 residues long. CDR3 DNA sequence: TGTGCCAGCAGCCGAGCCTTAGACCCAAGCGTTTATGGCAATCAGCCCCAGCATTTT. Residues: CASSRALDPSVYGNQPQHF.

The CDR3 DNA sequence: TGTGCCAGCTCACCATTAAGCGAACAAGAGACCCAGTACTTC. It codes for CASSPLSEQETQYF. The chain has TRBV18 and TRBJ2-5; D remains ambiguous. Germline-derived CDR1 and CDR2 are KGHSH and LQKENI. V lost 2 bases and J 2 bases, leaving 9 bases between the germline ends. This CDR3 is 14 amino acids long.

The chain links TRBV12-3 or TRBV12-4 to TRBJ2-7, with 7 bases lining up with TRBD1. The CDR3 consists of 15 residues. Trimming at V came to 3 bases and at J to 4 bases, leaving 9 bases not matched to a gene. CDR3 amino acids: CASSFRLQGSYEQYF. The CDR3 region has the DNA TGTGCCAGCAGTTTCAGGTTACAGGGGTCATACGAGCAGTACTTC.